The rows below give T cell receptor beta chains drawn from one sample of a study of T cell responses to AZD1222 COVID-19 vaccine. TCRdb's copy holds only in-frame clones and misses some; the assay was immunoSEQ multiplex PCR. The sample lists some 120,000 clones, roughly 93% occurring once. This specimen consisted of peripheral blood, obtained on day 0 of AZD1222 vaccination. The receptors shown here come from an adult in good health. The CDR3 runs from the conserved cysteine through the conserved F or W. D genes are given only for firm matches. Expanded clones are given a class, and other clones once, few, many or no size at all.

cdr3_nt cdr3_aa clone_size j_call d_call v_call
TGCAGCGTTGAAACAGGGCGAGGCTACACCTTC CSVETGRGYTF . TRBJ1-2 . TRBV29-1
TGTGCCAGCAGCCAAGTGGACAGGGGGCATGGCTACACCTTC CASSQVDRGHGYTF . TRBJ1-2 TRBD1 TRBV14
TGTGCCAGCAGCTTGACTGGAACGCCTAGCACAGATACGCAGTATTTT CASSLTGTPSTDTQYF . TRBJ2-3 . TRBV5-8
TGTGCCAGCAGCTTATTATCGTGTCTTAACTATGGCTACACCTTC CASSLLSCLNYGYTF . TRBJ1-2 . TRBV7-6
TGTGCCAGCAGCTCCGATTCAGACGGGGGCCGGGAGCTGTTTTTT CASSSDSDGGRELFF . TRBJ2-2 . TRBV11-2
TGCGCCAGCAGCTTGGAGGGGTTGAATCAGCCCCAGCATTTT CASSLEGLNQPQHF . TRBJ1-5 . TRBV5-1
TGTGCCAGCAGCTTGGCGCCTACAACTAATGAAAAACTGTTTTTT CASSLAPTTNEKLFF . TRBJ1-4 . TRBV5-5
TGTGCCAGCAGTACGCGGACAGGGGGCTTCTACAATGAGCAGTTCTTC CASSTRTGGFYNEQFF . TRBJ2-1 TRBD1 TRBV28
TGTGCCAGCAGTACCCCGGGCGGAGCCAATCAGCCCCAGCATTTT CASSTPGGANQPQHF . TRBJ1-5 . TRBV28
TGTGCCCAAGCTTTCTCCTACAATGAGCAGTTCTTC CAQAFSYNEQFF . TRBJ2-1 . TRBV30
TGTGCCAGCAGCAAGGGAGGCACGTGGGTGGCAGATACGCAGTATTTT CASSKGGTWVADTQYF . TRBJ2-3 . TRBV21-1
TGTGCCAGCAGTCCTTCGGACGGCGTTAGTGGCTACACCTTC CASSPSDGVSGYTF . TRBJ1-2 . TRBV27
TGTGCCAGTAGTATAGATCCTTCGATCTATGGCTACACCTTC CASSIDPSIYGYTF . TRBJ1-2 . TRBV19
TGTGCCAGCGGCCGGGACAGGGAAGCAACTAATGAAAAACTGTTTTTT CASGRDREATNEKLFF . TRBJ1-4 TRBD1 TRBV7-9
TGTGCCAGCCGCTTAGAACAGGCCCTCGAGCAGTACTTC CASRLEQALEQYF once TRBJ2-7 . TRBV5-5
TGTGCCAGCAGCTTCCAACCAGGGAGTAAGGGCTACACCTTC CASSFQPGSKGYTF . TRBJ1-2 . TRBV9
TGTGCCAGCAGCCAACGGACAGGGGGCGAAGCTTTCTTT CASSQRTGGEAFF . TRBJ1-1 TRBD1 TRBV3-1/TRBV3-2
TGTGCCAGCTCACCCAATCCTACAGGGGACTATGGCTACACCTTC CASSPNPTGDYGYTF . TRBJ1-2 TRBD1 TRBV18
TGTGCCAGTAGTATGGACAGGGGAAATCAGCCCCAGCATTTT CASSMDRGNQPQHF . TRBJ1-5 TRBD1 TRBV19
TGTGCCAGCAGCGCTGGGACAGGCTTGAACACTGAAGCTTTCTTT CASSAGTGLNTEAFF . TRBJ1-1 TRBD1 TRBV9
TGCGCCAGCAGCCCAGTCGGGACAGGGTATCGGGGGAATTCACCCCTCCACTTT CASSPVGTGYRGNSPLHF . TRBJ1-6 TRBD1 TRBV4-1
TGCGCCAGCAGCCAAGCCACGAACAGGGCCGAGCAGTACTTC CASSQATNRAEQYF few TRBJ2-7 . TRBV4-3
TGCGCCAGCAGCCATGGTGACAGTTTCTACGAGCAGTACTTC CASSHGDSFYEQYF large TRBJ2-7 . TRBV4-1
TGTGCCAGCAGCTTACCTCAAAAGGGGCAGGGGGCGAAAAAAGCTTTCTTT CASSLPQKGQGAKKAFF . TRBJ1-1 TRBD1 TRBV7-9
TGCGCCAGCAGCTATATAGAAGGGAACGAGCAGTACTTC CASSYIEGNEQYF . TRBJ2-7 . TRBV5-1
TGTGCCAGCACCGGGGGGGGGCGTGAAGCTTTCTTT CASTGGGREAFF few TRBJ1-1 . TRBV27
TGTGCCTGGAGTCTCCAGAAGGACTATGGCTACACCTTC CAWSLQKDYGYTF few TRBJ1-2 . TRBV30
TGCGCCAGCAGCCAAGCTGGAACCGGGGAGCTGTTTTTT CASSQAGTGELFF . TRBJ2-2 . TRBV4-1
TGTGCCAGCAATAATTACAGGGGCGGAGGCTATGGCTACACCTTC CASNNYRGGGYGYTF . TRBJ1-2 TRBD1 TRBV28
TGTGCCACCAGTGATAGGACCGGGATCTCCTACAATGAGCAGTTCTTC CATSDRTGISYNEQFF . TRBJ2-1 . TRBV24-1
TGCAGTGCTAGTTTAGGGAACAATCAGCCCCAGCATTTT CSASLGNNQPQHF . TRBJ1-5 . TRBV20-1
TGTGCCAGCCGGGACAGTATGAACACTGAAGCTTTCTTT CASRDSMNTEAFF . TRBJ1-1 TRBD1 TRBV27
TGTGCCAGCAGTCCTCGACTAGCGGGAGGGGACTACGAGCAGTACTTC CASSPRLAGGDYEQYF few TRBJ2-7 TRBD2 TRBV27
TGCGCCAGCAGCTTACAGGGGACAGCTGGCTACACCTTC CASSLQGTAGYTF . TRBJ1-2 TRBD1 TRBV5-1
TGTGCCAGCAGCCCCAGAGTTAGGGCCACTGAAGCTTTCTTT CASSPRVRATEAFF . TRBJ1-1 . TRBV9
TGTGCCAGTAGTATTTCCGGATTCCCTAACTATGGCTACACCTTC CASSISGFPNYGYTF . TRBJ1-2 . TRBV19
TGTGCCAGCAGTTTTTCTGGGTTCGAGCAGTACTTC CASSFSGFEQYF . TRBJ2-7 . TRBV28
TGTGCCAGCAGCCGGGACAGGGACGTCTATGGCTACACCTTC CASSRDRDVYGYTF . TRBJ1-2 TRBD1 TRBV2
TGTGCCAGCAGCCAAGTGCCGGAGGTTCAGCCCCAGCATTTT CASSQVPEVQPQHF . TRBJ1-5 . TRBV3-1/TRBV3-2
TGTGCCAGCTCATTGAACAGGGTTTTGTTTGGAAACACCATATATTTT CASSLNRVLFGNTIYF . TRBJ1-3 . TRBV18
TGTGCCAGCAGTTACAACAAAAGCGGGAAACAGCCCCAGCATTTT CASSYNKSGKQPQHF . TRBJ1-5 . TRBV6-5
TGTGCCAGCAGCTTATCGCAGAACAATGAGCAGTTCTTC CASSLSQNNEQFF once TRBJ2-1 . TRBV11-2
TGCAGTGCTAGTACAGCGGGACTAGCGGGAGGGCCCCACGCAGATACGCAGTATTTT CSASTAGLAGGPHADTQYF . TRBJ2-3 TRBD2 TRBV20-1
TGTGCCAGCGAGGGCCAGAATGGCTACACCTTC CASEGQNGYTF . TRBJ1-2 . TRBV2
TGCGCCAGCAGCTTCGGGGGCGCAGATGATGGCTACACCTTC CASSFGGADDGYTF . TRBJ1-2 . TRBV5-1
TGTGCCAGCGGGGGGAGCGGGAGGGCAGAGCAGTTCTTC CASGGSGRAEQFF . TRBJ2-1 TRBD2 TRBV28
TGTGCCAGTAGTCGGGGGGGGAATAATCAGCCCCAGCATTTT CASSRGGNNQPQHF . TRBJ1-5 . TRBV19
TGTGCCAGCTCACCACCGTGGCGGGTCACATACAATGAGCAGTTCTTC CASSPPWRVTYNEQFF . TRBJ2-1 . TRBV18
TGTGCCAGCAGCTTAGGATCCCCCGGAGCTGGCTACACCTTC CASSLGSPGAGYTF . TRBJ1-2 . TRBV11-2
TGTGCCAGCAGTCCCCTACTAGCGGGTGAGCAGTACTTC CASSPLLAGEQYF . TRBJ2-7 TRBD2 TRBV2
TGTGCCAGCTATGGCCGGGACTATGGCTACACCTTC CASYGRDYGYTF few TRBJ1-2 . TRBV4-2
TGTGCCAGCAGCTTGCAGGCTAGCACCAATGAGCAGTTCTTC CASSLQASTNEQFF . TRBJ2-1 . TRBV5-6
TGCAGTGCTCGCAGCGGCACTGAAGCTTTCTTT CSARSGTEAFF . TRBJ1-1 . TRBV20-1
TGTGCCAGCAGTGCGCGGGACAGGGGGGACGAGCAGTACTTC CASSARDRGDEQYF . TRBJ2-7 TRBD1 TRBV6-6
TGCGCCAGCAGCCCGCTGACAGGGGGAGTAGCCGAGCAGTACTTC CASSPLTGGVAEQYF . TRBJ2-7 TRBD1 TRBV4-1
TGTGCCAGTAGCCCGGGATCGTTCGCTGGCTACACCTTC CASSPGSFAGYTF . TRBJ1-2 . TRBV19